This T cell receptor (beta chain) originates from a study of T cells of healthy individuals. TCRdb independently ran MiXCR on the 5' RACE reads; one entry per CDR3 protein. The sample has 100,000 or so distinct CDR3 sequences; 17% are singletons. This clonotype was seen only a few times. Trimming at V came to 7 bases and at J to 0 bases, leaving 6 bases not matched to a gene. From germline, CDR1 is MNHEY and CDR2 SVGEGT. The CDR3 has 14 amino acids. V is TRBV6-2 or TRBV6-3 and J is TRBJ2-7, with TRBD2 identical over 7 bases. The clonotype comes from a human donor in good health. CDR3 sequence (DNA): TGTGCCAGCATAAGGCAGCGGGGCTCCTACGAGCAGTACTTC. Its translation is CASIRQRGSYEQYF.